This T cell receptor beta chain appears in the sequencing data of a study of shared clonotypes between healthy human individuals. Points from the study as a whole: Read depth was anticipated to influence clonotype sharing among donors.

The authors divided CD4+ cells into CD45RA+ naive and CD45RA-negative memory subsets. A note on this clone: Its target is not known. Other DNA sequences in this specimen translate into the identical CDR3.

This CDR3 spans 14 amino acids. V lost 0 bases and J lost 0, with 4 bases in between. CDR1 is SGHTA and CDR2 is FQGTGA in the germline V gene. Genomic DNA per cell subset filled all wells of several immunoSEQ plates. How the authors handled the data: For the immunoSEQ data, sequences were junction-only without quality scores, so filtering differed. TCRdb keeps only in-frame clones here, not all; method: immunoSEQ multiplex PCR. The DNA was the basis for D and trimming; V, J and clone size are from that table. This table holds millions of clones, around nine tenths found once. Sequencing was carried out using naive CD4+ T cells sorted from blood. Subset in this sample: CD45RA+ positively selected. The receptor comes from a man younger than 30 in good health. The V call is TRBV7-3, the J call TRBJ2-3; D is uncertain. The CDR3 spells CASSLTGSTDTQYF. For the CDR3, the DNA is TGTGCCAGCAGCTTAACGGGAAGCACAGATACGCAGTATTTT.